The next 13 T cell receptor beta chains were all read from a single sample in a study of cytomegalovirus exposure and HLA in healthy donors. Primers included in the PCR were 60 Vbeta and 13 Jbeta primers. Sequenced by immunoSEQ multiplex PCR; TCRdb stores in-frame clones only, minus some. The data hold 90,000 or so clones, with over 70% observed a single time. The sample taken for sequencing was PBMCs. All receptors come from a woman aged 45-65 years in good health and CMV-seropositive.

This clone was observed a single time. This chain connects TRBV11-2 to TRBJ1-1, with D unresolved. CDR3 length: 13 residues. V lost 8 bases and J lost 4, with 14 bases in between. The germline gives CDR1 SGHAT, CDR2 FQNNGV. CDR3 protein: CASGSLGGTEAFF. In nucleotides, the CDR3 is TGTGCCAGCGGGTCATTGGGAGGCACTGAAGCTTTCTTT.

This chain connects TRBV13 to TRBJ2-1; D is unresolved. Trimming removed 5 bases at V and 0 bases at J, with 11 bases between. CDR1 and CDR2 (germline): PRHDT, FYEKMQ (reference sequence). CDR3 size: 15 residues. Here the CDR3 DNA reads TGTGCCAGCAGCCTCGACTGGAGCTCCTACAATGAGCAGTTCTTC. Translated: CASSLDWSSYNEQFF.

This chain connects TRBV6-4 to TRBJ1-1; D ambiguous. Trimming removed 0 bases from V and 4 bases from J, with 12 bases in between. The CDR3 is made up of 15 amino acids. Germline CDR1 MRHNA, CDR2 SNTAGT. The CDR3 DNA reads TGTGCCAGCAGTGACTCGGCCGACTCCCCCACTGAAGCTTTCTTT. Translated, it gives CASSDSADSPTEAFF.

The chain has TRBV6-5 and TRBJ2-7, with 7 positions matching TRBD1. V was pared by 6 bases and J by 3 bases, with 8 bases of the junction left unmatched. Germline CDR1 reads MNHEY; CDR2 reads SVGAGI. The CDR3 is 14 residues long. The CDR3 nucleotides read TGTGCCAGCAGGGAACAGGGGAATGACTACGAGCAGTACGTC. It codes for CASREQGNDYEQYV.

This clone was seen a handful of times. The DNA of the CDR3 is TGTGCCAGCAGCCACCCTCAGCGGAGCACAGATACGCAGTATTTT. As protein: CASSHPQRSTDTQYF. The V and J genes are TRBV7-9 and TRBJ2-3, with a possible D match to TRBD2 (5 bases). V shed 5 bases and J shed 0 bases, with 12 bases lying between them. The CDR3 runs to 15 residues. Germline V gives CDR1 SEHNR, CDR2 FQNEAQ (reference sequence). The variable domain in full, completed from reference TRBV7-9 and TRBJ2-3, reads DTGVSQNPRHKITKRGQNVTFRCDPISEHNRLYWYRQTLGQGPEFLTYFQNEAQLEKSRLLSDRFSAERPKGSFSTLEIQRTEQGDSAMYLCASSHPQRSTDTQYFGPGTRLTVL.

The chain combines TRBV20-1 with TRBJ2-3; no reliable D call. The germline CDR1 and CDR2 sequences are DFQATT and SNEGSKA (reference sequence). The CDR3 sequence is 11 residues long. V lost 3 bases to trimming and J lost 7 bases, with 8 bases between them. The CDR3 protein is CSARTENTQYF. DNA for the CDR3: TGCAGTGCTAGGACTGAGAATACGCAGTATTTT.

The chain has TRBV5-6 and TRBJ1-4; 8 positions match TRBD1. Per the germline V gene, CDR1 is SGHDT and CDR2 is YYEEEE. The CDR3 is made up of 15 amino acids. The J segment lost 7 bases and the V segment lost 3 bases, leaving 8 bases of the junction unmatched. The CDR3 coding sequence is TGTGCCAGCAGCTCGGTGACAGGGGAGGGTGAAAAACTGTTTTTT. Its protein product is CASSSVTGEGEKLFF.

This rearrangement joins TRBV6-1 to TRBJ1-2; no clear D gene. The CDR3 has 15 amino acids. Trimming took off 3 bases at V and 5 bases at J, with 16 bases between the two ends. CDR1 and CDR2 from the germline V gene are MNHNS and SASEGT. The CDR3 protein is CASSDLGSGLYGYTF. The CDR3 coding sequence is TGTGCCAGCAGTGATTTAGGCAGCGGCCTATATGGCTACACCTTC.

The chain has TRBV6-1 and TRBJ2-2; no clear D gene. Germline V gene data show CDR1 as MNHNS and CDR2 as SASEGT. Trimming stripped 2 bases from V and 2 bases from J, with 9 bases between. The CDR3 loop spans 15 amino acids. Here the CDR3 DNA reads TGTGCCAGCAGTGAAAAGTGGGCTAACACCGGGGAGCTGTTTTTT. It encodes CASSEKWANTGELFF.

The V call is TRBV6-1, the J call TRBJ2-1, with no clear D. This CDR3 contains 15 residues. V was cut by 5 bases and J by 0 bases, with 11 bases left in between. CDR1 is MNHNS, CDR2 SASEGT, per germline. CDR3 loop: CASSQPPSSYNEQFF. The DNA for the CDR3 is TGTGCCAGCAGTCAACCCCCGAGCTCCTACAATGAGCAGTTCTTC.

V is TRBV2 and J is TRBJ2-2; a possible D gene is TRBD1 (6 bases). V was clipped by 2 bases and J by 0 bases, with 13 bases between them. Germline V gene sequence: CDR1 SNHLY, CDR2 FYNNEI. This CDR3 spans 17 amino acids. CDR3 sequence reads: CASSEIGWGPNTGELFF. The CDR3 bases are TGTGCCAGCAGTGAAATAGGTTGGGGGCCGAACACCGGGGAGCTGTTTTTT.

V gene TRBV27 combines with J gene TRBJ2-7, with TRBD2 matching 15 bases. CDR3 length: 19 residues. V shed 4 bases, J shed 2 bases, and the junction held 12 bases outside the gene matches. In germline, CDR1 is MNHEY, CDR2 SMNVEV (reference sequence). DNA for the CDR3: TGTGCCAGCAGTTACGCCGGGACTAGCGGGGGGCGGGCTCCCTACGAGCAGTACTTC. As protein: CASSYAGTSGGRAPYEQYF.

The rearrangement uses TRBV7-8 and TRBJ2-1; D is unresolved. The CDR3 consists of 12 residues. V was cut by 6 bases and J by 4 bases, with 7 bases left in between. The germline CDR1 and CDR2 sequences are SGHVS and FQNEAQ. CDR3 coding DNA: TGTGCCAGCAGTGAGATGTACAATGAGCAGTTCTTC. Translating gives CASSEMYNEQFF.